Following are 30 T cell receptor beta chains from one sample sequenced in a study of cytotoxic CD8 clonotypes in ibrutinib-treated CLL (dated by TCRdb to the early 2020s). According to the study, the label for this sample's time point signals: 12 months on ibrutinib. The library was obtained by the immunoSEQ multiplex PCR assay. The immuneACCESS repertoire file appears here via TCRdb, limited to in-frame rearrangements. These files lack a portion of the clones; in checked studies, under half of the deficit traces to unresolved V genes, and the cause of the others is not known. This sample holds 90,000 to 100,000 clones; approximately 80% were observed only once. Less than 35% of the sample rests with the top ten. This sample comprised PBMCs, obtained after 12 months of ibrutinib treatment. The origin of the receptors is a human donor with chronic lymphocytic leukemia.

V usage is TRBV5-1 and J usage is TRBJ2-2; 7 bases align to TRBD1. CDR3 length equals 16 residues. Trimming removed 2 bases from V and 7 bases from J; junction bases left unmatched: 11. Per the germline V gene, CDR1 is SGHRS and CDR2 is YFSETQ. The CDR3 coding sequence is TGCGCCAGCAGCTTAACGATACAGGGGACGAGCGGGGAGCTGTTTTTT. It encodes CASSLTIQGTSGELFF.

The chain couples TRBV5-1 to TRBJ2-1; 12 bases are a match to TRBD2. CDR1 and CDR2 (germline): SGHRS, YFSETQ. The ends lost 0 bases at V and 6 bases at J; junction bases unmatched: 4. The CDR3 has 16 amino acids. The CDR3, as DNA: TGCGCCAGCAGCTTGGACGGACTAGCGGGGACCAATGAGCAGTTCTTC. This codes for CASSLDGLAGTNEQFF.

The chain employs TRBV29-1 and TRBJ2-3; 7 positions match TRBD2. V was pared by 4 bases and J by 4 bases, with 2 bases of the junction left unmatched. Germline V CDR1 and CDR2: SQVTM, ANQGSEA. This CDR3 spans 12 amino acids. CDR3 in DNA: TGCAGCGTTGTGGGGGGGGCAGATACGCAGTATTTT. It specifies CSVVGGADTQYF.

J is TRBJ1-6 and V is TRBV5-1, with a weak D call TRBD1 (6 bases). CDR1 and CDR2 (germline): SGHRS, YFSETQ. The CDR3 is 16 amino acids. Trimming stripped 2 bases from V and 5 bases from J, with 14 bases between. The CDR3 bases are TGCGCCAGCAGCTTAACAGGGTCCGGGGATAATTCACCCCTCCACTTT. It yields the protein CASSLTGSGDNSPLHF.

The rearrangement links TRBV4-2 to TRBJ2-7, with 9 bases identical to TRBD2. The CDR3 runs 18 residues. J lost 2 bases, V lost 1 base, and 12 bases had no gene match. The germline V gene encodes CDR1 LGHNA and CDR2 YNFKEQ. CDR3 coding DNA: TGTGCCAGCAGCCAAGTAGAGATTAGCGGGGGAGCCACCTACGAGCAGTACTTC. Translation: CASSQVEISGGATYEQYF.

The V gene is TRBV6-6, the J gene TRBJ1-2; D unresolved. CDR1 and CDR2 (germline): MNHNY, SVGAGI (reference sequence). The CDR3 spans 14 residues. V was clipped by 7 bases and J by 6 bases, with 18 bases between them. The CDR3 DNA follows: TGTGCCAGCATTTCGATCGGGCGAGAAGATGGCTACACCTTC. Translated, it gives CASISIGREDGYTF.

The genes are TRBV4-2 and TRBJ2-3, with TRBD2 matching 11 bases. Unmatched junction bases numbered 8, after V lost 3 bases and J lost 3 bases. Per germline, CDR1 LGHNA and CDR2 YNFKEQ. This CDR3 spans 17 amino acids. The CDR3 bases are TGTGCCAGCAGCCAGGGAAATAGCGGGGGGGGAACAGATACGCAGTATTTT. Its translation is CASSQGNSGGGTDTQYF.

This clone came up a few times. The rearrangement uses TRBV14 and TRBJ1-3; 9 nucleotides match TRBD1. Losses at the gene ends were 1 base for V and 2 bases for J; bases not matched to a gene: 0. The CDR3 is 15 amino acids. Germline CDR1 reads SGHDN; CDR2 reads FVKESK. The CDR3 loop reads CASSQGTGAGNTIYF. As DNA, the CDR3 is TGTGCCAGCAGCCAAGGGACAGGGGCTGGAAACACCATATATTTT. Looking up the rest from reference TRBV14 and TRBJ1-3 gives the full variable domain: EAGVTQFPSHSVIEKGQTVTLRCDPISGHDNLYWYRRVMGKEIKFLLHFVKESKQDESGMPNNRFLAERTGGTYSTLKVQPAELEDSGVYFCASSQGTGAGNTIYFGEGSWLTVV.

This clone was seen a few times. This chain connects TRBV30 to TRBJ1-5; the D gene is possibly TRBD1 (5 bases). V shed 1 base and J shed 1 base, with 5 bases lying between them. The CDR3 extends over 13 amino acids. Germline lookup yields CDR1 GTSNPN and CDR2 SVGIG (reference sequence). Written as DNA, the CDR3 is TGTGCCTGGAGTGAGGGGAGCAATCAGCCCCAGCATTTT. Protein product: CAWSEGSNQPQHF.

The chain combines TRBV6-5 with TRBJ1-5, with 9 positions matching TRBD1. The V and J ends lost 5 bases and 6 bases, in that order; junction bases with no gene match: 8. Germline assignment: CDR1 MNHEY and CDR2 SVGAGI. CDR3 size: 15 residues. The DNA of the CDR3 is TGTGCCAGCAGTCAATCACAGGGGGCAACTCAGCCCCAGCATTTT. Amino acids: CASSQSQGATQPQHF.

This chain joins TRBV27 and TRBJ2-3; 9 bases fit TRBD2. Trimming cost V 4 bases and J 6 bases; bases outside gene matches: 11. The CDR3 loop spans 16 amino acids. CDR1 and CDR2 from the germline V gene are MNHEY and SMNVEV (reference sequence). The CDR3 coding sequence is TGTGCCAGCAGTTCCCCGGGTAGCGGGGGCAGGGATACGCAGTATTTT. Translation: CASSSPGSGGRDTQYF.

V and J are TRBV7-2 and TRBJ2-3; D unclear. The CDR3 has 16 amino acids. Trimming pared 6 bases from V and 2 bases from J, leaving 18 bases between. Germline CDR1 and CDR2: SGHTA and FQGNSA. CDR3 protein: CASRKPYPGITDTQYF. DNA for the CDR3: TGTGCCAGCAGAAAACCATACCCTGGAATCACAGATACGCAGTATTTT.

The genes are TRBV7-2 and TRBJ1-3; D remains unclear. Germline-derived CDR1 and CDR2 are SGHTA and FQGNSA. V was pared by 5 bases and J by 4 bases, with 15 bases between. The CDR3 sequence is 15 residues long. The CDR3 reads CASSPQRGSGNTIYF. For the CDR3, the DNA is TGTGCCAGCAGCCCTCAAAGAGGGTCCGGAAACACCATATATTTT.

This rearrangement joins TRBV7-2 to TRBJ1-2; D gene uncertain. The CDR3 length is 13 residues. CDR1 and CDR2 (germline): SGHTA, FQGNSA. The V and J ends lost 5 bases and 0 bases respectively, with 7 bases between them. CDR3 bases: TGTGCCAGCAGCCCCCAGTCTAACTATGGCTACACCTTC. Its translation is CASSPQSNYGYTF.

The chain is built from TRBV5-1 and TRBJ1-6; TRBD1 aligns across 8 bases. Germline lookup yields CDR1 SGHRS and CDR2 YFSETQ. CDR3 length: 16 residues. V gave up 0 bases and J gave up 3 bases; unmatched junction bases: 2. The CDR3 sequence is CASSLGDRGYNSPLHF. The CDR3 region has the DNA TGCGCCAGCAGCTTGGGAGACAGGGGCTATAATTCACCCCTCCACTTT.

This CDR3 reads CASSPDRGISYEQYF. The CDR3 DNA follows: TGTGCCAGCAGTCCGGACAGGGGGATATCCTACGAGCAGTACTTC. This rearrangement joins TRBV6-6 to TRBJ2-7, with 10 bases matching TRBD1. With V trimmed by 5 bases and J by 1 base, 5 bases remained unmatched. The CDR3 loop spans 15 amino acids. In germline, CDR1 is MNHNY, CDR2 SVGAGI (reference sequence).

The chain uses TRBV7-2 and TRBJ2-1; TRBD2 agrees at 10 bases. V shed 2 bases and J 10 bases; nucleotides not matched to a gene: 14. This CDR3 is 17 amino acids long. Germline V CDR1 and CDR2: SGHTA, FQGNSA. The CDR3: CASSLMGPLAGREEQFF. In DNA form, the CDR3 reads TGTGCCAGCAGCTTAATGGGCCCACTAGCGGGGAGGGAAGAGCAGTTCTTC.

With respect to this clone: Other DNA sequences in this sample translate to the same CDR3. The chain couples TRBV18 to TRBJ2-5; no clear D gene. The CDR3 loop spans 12 amino acids. Trimming pared 6 bases from V and 5 bases from J, leaving 10 bases between. Germline values: CDR1 KGHSH, CDR2 LQKENI. CDR3 residues: CASSPPGETQYF. The CDR3 DNA follows: TGTGCCAGCTCCCCCCCGGGCGAGACCCAGTACTTC.

The gene calls are TRBV5-4 and TRBJ2-2, with D perhaps given as TRBD1 or TRBD2 (5 bases each). V was cut by 4 bases and J by 0 bases, with 16 bases left in between. CDR1 SGHNT and CDR2 YYREEE come from the germline V gene (reference sequence). The CDR3 contains 17 residues. CDR3: CASSADAMGANTGELFF. The CDR3 DNA follows: TGTGCCAGCAGCGCGGACGCAATGGGGGCGAACACCGGGGAGCTGTTTTTT.

This clone has a handful of counts. This chain connects TRBV5-5 to TRBJ1-6; D gene ambiguous. The V end was cut by 5 bases, the J end by 6 bases, with 12 bases between. CDR1 and CDR2 (germline): SGHKS, YYEKEE (reference sequence). The CDR3 runs to 14 residues. In DNA form, the CDR3 reads TGTGCCAGCAGTCGTCCGGACCTTAATTCACCCCTCCACTTT. Translation gives CASSRPDLNSPLHF.

V gene TRBV5-4 combines with J gene TRBJ1-1; 9 bases fit TRBD1. This CDR3 has 14 residues. CDR1 and CDR2 (germline): SGHNT, YYREEE (reference sequence). V shed 4 bases, J shed 7 bases, and the junction held 8 bases outside the gene matches. CDR3 sequence reads: CASSTGTGQGEAFF. CDR3 nucleotide sequence: TGTGCCAGCAGCACCGGGACAGGGCAGGGTGAAGCTTTCTTT. Full variable domain (outside the CDR3, taken from reference TRBV5-4 and TRBJ1-1): ETGVTQSPTHLIKTRGQQVTLRCSSQSGHNTVSWYQQALGQGPQFIFQYYREEENGRGNFPPRFSGLQFPNYSSELNVNALELDDSALYLCASSTGTGQGEAFFGQGTRLTVV.

This rearrangement joins TRBV7-9 to TRBJ1-1; D is unclear. V lost 7 bases and J lost 1, with 10 bases in between. The V gene's germline CDR1 is SEHNR and CDR2 FQNEAQ (reference sequence). This CDR3 contains 13 residues. As DNA, the CDR3 is TGTGCCAGCACCCCGTGGGAGAACACTGAAGCTTTCTTT. It codes for CASTPWENTEAFF.

This clone has just one count. The CDR3 region is CASSLEGVETQYF. The CDR3 coding sequence is TGTGCCAGCAGCTTAGAAGGTGTCGAGACCCAGTACTTC. This chain uses TRBV13 with TRBJ2-5; D gene unclear. From germline, CDR1 is PRHDT and CDR2 FYEKMQ (reference sequence). This CDR3 is built from 13 residues. The V gene lost 1 base and the J gene lost 5 bases, with 8 bases spanning the gap.

This clone was counted once. V is TRBV28 and J is TRBJ2-7; D ambiguous. Trimming took 6 bases from V and 3 from J, leaving 6 bases between them. The CDR3 is made up of 11 amino acids. Germline-derived CDR1 and CDR2 are MDHEN and SYDVKM. The CDR3 DNA sequence: TGTGCCAGCAGCTCCAACTACGAGCAGTACTTC. Its protein product is CASSSNYEQYF.

The genes are TRBV18 and TRBJ1-4; weak D call: TRBD1 (6 bases). Germline-derived CDR1 and CDR2 are KGHSH and LQKENI. V lost 0 bases and J lost 2, with 10 bases in between. CDR3 length: 16 residues. CDR3 sequence (DNA): TGTGCCAGCTCACCACCCACGGGGGCGACTAATGAAAAACTGTTTTTT. Translating it yields CASSPPTGATNEKLFF.

V is TRBV5-4 and J is TRBJ1-2; TRBD1 is a possible D gene (5 bases). CDR3 length: 14 amino acids. V was pared by 5 bases and J by 4 bases, with 15 bases between. Germline V gene data show CDR1 as SGHNT and CDR2 as YYREEE (reference sequence). The CDR3 nucleotides are TGTGCCAGCAGTTCGGGACCAACGGGCTATGGCTACACCTTC. As protein: CASSSGPTGYGYTF.

The gene calls are TRBV6-1 and TRBJ1-2; 7 bases map to TRBD1. Germline trimming cut 4 bases from V and 5 bases from J; bases unmatched to any gene: 13. Germline CDR1 is MNHNS and CDR2 is SASEGT. There are 16 residues in the CDR3. The CDR3 sequence is CASSARWDSSIYGYTF. As DNA, the CDR3 is TGTGCCAGCAGTGCTCGGTGGGACAGCAGTATTTATGGCTACACCTTC.

This clone was seen only once. The chain employs TRBV7-9 and TRBJ2-3, with 11 bases that match TRBD1. The germline CDR1 and CDR2 sequences are SEHNR and FQNEAQ (reference sequence). The CDR3 sequence is 15 residues long. With 7 bases clipped from V and 2 bases from J, the junction kept 5 bases outside the gene matches. The CDR3 region has the DNA TGTGCCAGCAACCTGGGACAGGGGGACACAGATACGCAGTATTTT. The encoded protein is CASNLGQGDTDTQYF.

This clone showed up just once. The gene calls are TRBV30 and TRBJ2-1; 9 positions match TRBD1. Trimming at V came to 4 bases and at J to 7 bases, leaving 8 bases not matched to a gene. The V gene's germline CDR1 is GTSNPN and CDR2 SVGIG (reference sequence). The CDR3 consists of 14 residues. CDR3 bases: TGTGCCTGGACTCAGACAGGGGGTAGGAATGAGCAGTTCTTC. Protein sequence: CAWTQTGGRNEQFF.

The genes are TRBV25-1 and TRBJ1-1, with 7 bases lining up with TRBD1. The CDR3 spans 15 residues. Germline CDR1 is MGHDK and CDR2 is SYGVNS. Unmatched junction bases numbered 10, after V lost 2 bases and J lost 7 bases. This chain's CDR3 is CASSEMQDRNVEAFF. Here the CDR3 DNA reads TGTGCCAGCAGTGAAATGCAGGACAGGAACGTTGAAGCTTTCTTT.